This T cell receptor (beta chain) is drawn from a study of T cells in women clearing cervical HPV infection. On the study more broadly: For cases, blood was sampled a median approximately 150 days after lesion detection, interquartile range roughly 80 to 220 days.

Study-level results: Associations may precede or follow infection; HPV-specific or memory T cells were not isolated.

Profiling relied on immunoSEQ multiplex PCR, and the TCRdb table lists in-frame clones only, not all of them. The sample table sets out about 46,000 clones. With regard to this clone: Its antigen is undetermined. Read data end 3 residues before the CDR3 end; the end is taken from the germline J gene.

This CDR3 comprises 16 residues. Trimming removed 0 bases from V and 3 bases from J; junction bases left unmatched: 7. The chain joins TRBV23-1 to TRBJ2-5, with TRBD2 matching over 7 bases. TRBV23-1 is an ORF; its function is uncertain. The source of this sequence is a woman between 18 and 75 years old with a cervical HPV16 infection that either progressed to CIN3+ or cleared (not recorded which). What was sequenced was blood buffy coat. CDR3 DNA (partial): TGCGCCAGCAGTCAATCTTATGGTACTAGCGAAGAGACC. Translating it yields CASSQSYGTSEET. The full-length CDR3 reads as CASSQSYGTSEETQYF.